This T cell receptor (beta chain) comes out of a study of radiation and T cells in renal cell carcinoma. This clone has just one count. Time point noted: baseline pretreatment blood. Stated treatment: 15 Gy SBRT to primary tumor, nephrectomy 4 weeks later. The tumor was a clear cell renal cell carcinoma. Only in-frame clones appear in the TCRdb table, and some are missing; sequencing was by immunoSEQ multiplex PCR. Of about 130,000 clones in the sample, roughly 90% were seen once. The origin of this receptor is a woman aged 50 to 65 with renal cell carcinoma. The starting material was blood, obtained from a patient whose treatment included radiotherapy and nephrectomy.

The CDR3 here is CASSLTGGRGDTQYF. The CDR3 nucleotides are TGTGCCAGCAGCTTAACGGGGGGCCGTGGAGATACGCAGTATTTT. The chain joins TRBV7-2 to TRBJ2-3; possibly TRBD2 for D (7 bases). V lost 2 bases, J lost 5 bases, and 14 bases lay in between. Germline CDR1 SGHTA, CDR2 FQGNSA. The CDR3 is 15 amino acids.